These T cell receptor beta chains were read from a single sample in a study of metastatic and nonmetastatic thyroid tumors. TCRdb ran MiXCR on the PCR reads. Found here are 20,000 to 25,000 clones, around a sixth of them singletons; the top ten hold approximately 35%. The sequencing input was blood. Every receptor here comes from a female donor with papillary thyroid cancer or a benign thyroid nodule (not recorded which). Some clones in this sample may be carry-over from other donors' samples. CDR3s include the opening cysteine and the closing phenylalanine or tryptophan. D genes are given only for firm matches. Some rows have no size entry. The others give once, few or many, or a class for an expanded clone.

CDR3 | DNA | size | V | D | J
CASSPRDYPTGTQYF | TGTGCCAGCAGTCCTCGGGACTACCCAACGGGGACCCAGTACTTC | many | TRBV12-3/TRBV12-4 | TRBD2 | TRBJ2-5
CSASSGTGANEQFF | TGCAGTGCTAGTTCCGGGACAGGGGCCAATGAGCAGTTCTTC | . | TRBV20-1 | TRBD1 | TRBJ2-1
CASSSVGGTSYHEQYF | TGTGCCAGCAGCTCCGTAGGCGGGACTAGTTACCACGAGCAGTACTTC | many | TRBV7-2 | TRBD2 | TRBJ2-7
CASSRTGAANSPLHF | TGCGCCAGCAGCCGTACAGGGGCTGCTAATTCACCCCTCCACTTT | few | TRBV5-1 | TRBD1 | TRBJ1-6
CASSPQGGASLSTDTQYF | TGTGCCAGCTCACCACAAGGGGGAGCGTCCCTCAGCACAGATACGCAGTATTTT | many | TRBV18 | . | TRBJ2-3
CASSPIGRGGQRTGELFF | TGCGCCAGCAGCCCGATAGGGCGGGGGGGCCAAAGGACCGGGGAGCTGTTTTTT | . | TRBV4-1 | TRBD2 | TRBJ2-2
CSAPRGATEAFF | TGCAGTGCCCCGAGGGGGGCCACTGAAGCTTTCTTT | many | TRBV20-1 | . | TRBJ1-1
CASSQGGVETQYF | TGTGCCAGCAGCCAAGGAGGGGTAGAGACCCAGTACTTC | many | TRBV3-1 | . | TRBJ2-5
CASSQDMGVWISYEQYF | TGTGCCAGCAGCCAAGATATGGGGGTTTGGATCTCCTACGAGCAGTACTTC | many | TRBV4-2 | . | TRBJ2-7
CASSWNPSRETQYF | TGTGCCAGCAGCTGGAACCCCAGTCGAGAGACCCAGTACTTC | . | TRBV6-1 | . | TRBJ2-5
CASSPRTPGELFF | TGTGCCAGCAGTCCCCGGACCCCCGGGGAGCTGTTTTTT | many | TRBV25-1 | . | TRBJ2-2
CASSVGATRQETQYF | TGTGCCAGCAGCGTAGGGGCGACACGGCAAGAGACCCAGTACTTC | many | TRBV9 | . | TRBJ2-5
CSAERGEKLFF | TGCAGTGCGGAGAGGGGGGAAAAACTGTTTTTT | many | TRBV20-1 | . | TRBJ1-4
CSALPLSTDTQYF | TGCAGTGCCTTACCCTTGAGTACAGATACGCAGTATTTT | many | TRBV20-1 | . | TRBJ2-3
CSARDDRGDYGYTF | TGCAGTGCTAGAGATGACAGGGGCGACTATGGCTACACCTTC | medium-sized | TRBV20-1 | TRBD1 | TRBJ1-2
CASSSGRWETQYF | TGTGCCAGCAGCTCCGGTCGGTGGGAGACCCAGTACTTC | . | TRBV6-2/TRBV6-3 | . | TRBJ2-5
CASSLVGKRETQYF | TGTGCCAGCAGTTTAGTTGGCAAAAGGGAGACCCAGTACTTC | many | TRBV27 | . | TRBJ2-5
CASRLDGKNTEAFF | TGTGCCAGCAGACTGGACGGGAAGAACACTGAAGCTTTCTTT | many | TRBV2 | . | TRBJ1-1
CATSRESWQSREQYF | TGTGCCACCAGCAGAGAATCCTGGCAGTCTCGTGAGCAGTACTTC | few | TRBV15 | . | TRBJ2-7
CASTPSRTGGKNIQYF | TGTGCCAGTACCCCATCCCGGACAGGGGGCAAAAACATTCAGTACTTC | many | TRBV19 | TRBD1 | TRBJ2-4
CSARGRGNTGELFF | TGCAGTGCTAGAGGTCGTGGAAACACCGGGGAGCTGTTTTTT | many | TRBV20-1 | . | TRBJ2-2
CASSWAASHQPQHF | TGTGCCAGCAGTTGGGCGGCTTCGCATCAGCCCCAGCATTTT | many | TRBV28 | . | TRBJ1-5
CASISGRALYEQYF | TGTGCCAGCATCAGCGGGAGGGCCCTGTACGAGCAGTACTTC | many | TRBV2 | TRBD2 | TRBJ2-7
CASSIVGLKQQETQYF | TGTGCCAGTAGTATAGTCGGTCTGAAGCAGCAAGAGACCCAGTACTTC | many | TRBV19 | . | TRBJ2-5